Here is one T cell receptor (beta chain) with its context. The CDR3 extends over 15 amino acids. Germline V gene data show CDR1 as MNHEY and CDR2 as SMNVEV (reference sequence). V shed 5 bases, J shed 4 bases, and the junction held 6 bases outside the gene matches. This record belongs to a study of T-cell memory formation after mild COVID-19. Each CDR3 protein is one row after TCRdb ran MiXCR on the 5' RACE reads. The sample gives around 100,000 distinct CDR3 sequences, roughly 11% of which show up once; about 40% is in the top ten. This sequence was found in a man aged 18 to 30 who had mild COVID-19 (a few samples of this study predate the infection). Cell type and time point are not known. V and J are TRBV27 and TRBJ2-1; 9 bases line up with TRBD2. The sequencing input was PBMCs or a T cell subset sorted from them (not recorded which). The CDR3 DNA is TGTGCCAGCAGTCCCGTTAGCGGGGGATACAATGAGCAGTTCTTC. Translating it yields CASSPVSGGYNEQFF.